The present TCR beta chain was sequenced within a study of blood T cell dynamics during melanoma immunotherapy. Findings and limits, study-wide: At W3, later disease-control patients showed bifurcated PBMC repertoire changes, unlike progressors.

A note on this clone: As yet, its antigen is unknown.

Time point noted: pre-treatment baseline. Samples come from before therapy and from week 3 after the first blockade cycle. Apart from two fast progressors, RECIST 1.1 response was judged 12 weeks post-infusion. Prior systemic cancer therapy, immunosuppressant use and other active malignancies excluded patients. The CDR3 has 19 amino acids. V was pared by 1 base and J by 6 bases, with 16 bases of the junction left unmatched. Per the germline V gene, CDR1 is KGHSH and CDR2 is LQKENI. The assay was immunoSEQ multiplex PCR, and TCRdb's table has in-frame clones only and misses some. The sample has approximately 23,000 clones, about nine tenths seen once.

The chain carries TRBV18 and TRBJ2-7, with TRBD1 matching over 12 bases. The material sequenced was blood, taken from a patient treated with checkpoint blockade. The TCR originated in a human donor with melanoma. Here the CDR3 DNA reads TGTGCCAGCTCACCACTAGGGACAGGGGGCGGCTGGCCTTCGGGCGAGCAGTACTTC. Amino acids: CASSPLGTGGGWPSGEQYF.